Given below is one TCR beta chain in context. Antigen: not known. This sample stems from a study of CXCR3-negative and CXCR3-positive naive CD8 T cells. General study results and limits: In both naive subsets diversity was comparably high, whereas memory CD8+ cells showed much lower diversity.

Libraries were UMI-labeled 5' RACE TRB cDNA. TCRdb reanalyzed the 5' RACE reads, giving one entry per CDR3 protein sequence and no DNA. The sample table sets out over 80,000 distinct CDR3 sequences. This receptor was taken from a human donor in good health. Some clones in this sample may be carry-over from other donors' samples. The specimen sequenced was naive CXCR3- CD8+ T cells from blood. Specified subset: CD45RO-CCR7+CD27+CD95- naive CD8+ T cells lacking CXCR3 (TNR3-).

The CDR3 loop reads CASSYPLSGTLPLRADTQYF. The chain recombines TRBV6-6 with TRBJ2-3; absent DNA, TCRdb's TRBD1 call cannot be checked. Germline CDR1 and CDR2: MNHNY and SVGAGI (reference sequence). This CDR3 spans 20 amino acids.